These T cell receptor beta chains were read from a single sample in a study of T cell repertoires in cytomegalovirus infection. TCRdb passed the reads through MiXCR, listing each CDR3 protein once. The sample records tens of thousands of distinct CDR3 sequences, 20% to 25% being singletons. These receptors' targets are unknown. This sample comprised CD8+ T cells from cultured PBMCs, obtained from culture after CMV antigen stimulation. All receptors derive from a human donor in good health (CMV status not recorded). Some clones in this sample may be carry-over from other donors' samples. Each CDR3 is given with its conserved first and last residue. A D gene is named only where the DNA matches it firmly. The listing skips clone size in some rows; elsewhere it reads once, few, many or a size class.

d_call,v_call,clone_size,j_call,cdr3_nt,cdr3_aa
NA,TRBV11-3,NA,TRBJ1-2,TGTGCCAGCAGCTTAGATGTCCGGAGGGCTAACTATGGCTACACCTTC,CASSLDVRRANYGYTF
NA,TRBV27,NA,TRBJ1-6,TGTGCCAGCAGTGCAAGGAGGGGGGGTGGCTCACCCCTCCACTTT,CASSARRGGGSPLHF
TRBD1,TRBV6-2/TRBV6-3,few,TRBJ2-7,TGTGCCAGCAGTCGTCCCGGGACAGAAACCTACGAGCAGTACTTC,CASSRPGTETYEQYF
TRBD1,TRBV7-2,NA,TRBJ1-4,TGTGCCAGCAACTCGGACAGGGGGTTTCGTGAAAAACTGTTTTTT,CASNSDRGFREKLFF
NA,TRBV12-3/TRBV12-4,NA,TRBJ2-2,TGTGCCAGCAGTTCTCTTGGGGCGGACACCGGGGAGCTGTTTTTT,CASSSLGADTGELFF
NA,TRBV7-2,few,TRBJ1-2,TGTGCCAGCAGCTTGACAATCCCTTTTAACTATGGCTACACCTTC,CASSLTIPFNYGYTF
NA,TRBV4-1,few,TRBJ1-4,TGCGCCAGCAGCCAAGTTGCCCGGGACGGTCGTAATGAAAAACTGTTTTTT,CASSQVARDGRNEKLFF
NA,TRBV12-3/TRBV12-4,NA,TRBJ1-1,TGTGCCAGCAGCCTTGGTAGCCCTGAAGCTTTCTTT,CASSLGSPEAFF
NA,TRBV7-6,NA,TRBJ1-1,TGTGCCAGCAGCTGGCGGGGCGGCCGGAACACTGAAGCTTTCTTT,CASSWRGGRNTEAFF
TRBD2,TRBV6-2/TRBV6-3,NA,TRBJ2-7,TGTGCCAGCAGTTACCGGAGCGGGGAAAGCTACGAGCAGTACTTC,CASSYRSGESYEQYF
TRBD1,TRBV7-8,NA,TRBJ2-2,TGTGCCAGCAGCTTTAGGACAGGGGGTGGTAGGACCGGGGAGCTGTTTTTT,CASSFRTGGGRTGELFF
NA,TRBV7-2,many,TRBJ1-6,TGTGCCAGCAGCTTCCAGGGGAGTTCACCCCTCCACTTT,CASSFQGSSPLHF
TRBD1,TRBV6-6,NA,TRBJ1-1,TGTGCCAGCATTTCCGGGACAGGGAGTACTGAAGCTTTCTTT,CASISGTGSTEAFF
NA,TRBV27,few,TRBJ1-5,TGTGCCAGCAGTTTCTGGGGAGAGAGCAATCAGCCCCAGCATTTT,CASSFWGESNQPQHF
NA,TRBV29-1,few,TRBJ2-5,TGCAGCGTTGCTAGGGGCCAAGAGACCCAGTACTTC,CSVARGQETQYF
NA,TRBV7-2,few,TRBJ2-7,TGTGCCAGCAGCGCCTACCGACCGGGGGACGAGCAGTACTTC,CASSAYRPGDEQYF
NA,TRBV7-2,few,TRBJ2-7,TGTGCCAGCATCGTCCCAGCGGACCCCTACGAGCAGTACTTC,CASIVPADPYEQYF
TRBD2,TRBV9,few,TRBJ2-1,TGTGCCAGCAGCGTGTCCGGCGGGGGGGCTAAGAATGAGCAGTTCTTC,CASSVSGGGAKNEQFF
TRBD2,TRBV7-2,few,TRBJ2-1,TGTGCCAGCAGCTTAGTGGGTAGCGGGAGCTCCTACAATGAGCAGTTCTTC,CASSLVGSGSSYNEQFF
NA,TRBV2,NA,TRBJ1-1,TGTGCCACCCAAAGAAACACTGAAGCTTTCTTT,CATQRNTEAFF
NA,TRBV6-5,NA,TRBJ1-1,TGTGCCAGCAGTTACAATTGGCAGGACCCTTCCGACACTGAAGCTTTCTTT,CASSYNWQDPSDTEAFF
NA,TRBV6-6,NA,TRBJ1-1,TGTGCCAGCAGTTACTCGGTGTCTGAAGCTTTCTTT,CASSYSVSEAFF
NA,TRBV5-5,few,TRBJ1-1,TGTGCCAGCAGCTTGGGGGATCTGTCAGCTTTCTTT,CASSLGDLSAFF
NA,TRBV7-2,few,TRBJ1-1,TGTGCCAGCAGCTTAGGGGAGGGCACTGAAGCTTTCTTT,CASSLGEGTEAFF
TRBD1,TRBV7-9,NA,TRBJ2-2,TGTGCCAGCAGCGCGCGGGACAGGGACAAAAAGGACACCGGGGAGCTGTTTTTT,CASSARDRDKKDTGELFF
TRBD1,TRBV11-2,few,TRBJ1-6,TGTGCCAGCAGCCTAGCAGGGGGCTCCTATAATTCACCCCTCCACTTT,CASSLAGGSYNSPLHF
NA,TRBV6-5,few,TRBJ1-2,TGTGCCAGCAGTTACTCGATGATGGTGGGGTTGGGCTATGGCTACACCTTC,CASSYSMMVGLGYGYTF
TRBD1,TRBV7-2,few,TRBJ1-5,TGTGCCAGCAGCAAGGACAGGGACTATAGCAATCAGCCCCAGCATTTT,CASSKDRDYSNQPQHF
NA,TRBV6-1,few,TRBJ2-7,TGTGCCAGCAGTGAACGGTCCTACGAGCAGTACTTC,CASSERSYEQYF
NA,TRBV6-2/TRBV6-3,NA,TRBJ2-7,TGTGCCAGCAGTTACGACGGCTACGAGCAGTACTTC,CASSYDGYEQYF